Listed below are T cell receptor beta chains from one sample, sequenced in a study of shared clonotypes between healthy human individuals. Profiling relied on immunoSEQ multiplex PCR, and the TCRdb table lists in-frame clones only, not all of them. The table has 550,000 to 700,000 clones, about three quarters seen once. What was sequenced was memory CD4+ T cells sorted from blood. The receptors originated from a young woman in good health. The CDR3 runs from the conserved cysteine through the conserved F or W. The order of the fields is V gene, J gene, D gene, clone size, CDR3 protein, CDR3 DNA. The D gene is left open where the match is weak. Expanded clones get a size class; other rows say once, few or many, or leave the size out.

v_gene: TRBV7-3
j_gene: TRBJ2-3
d_gene: TRBD2
abundance: -
CDR3aa: CASSPYLRGDTQYF
CDR3nt: TGTGCCAGCAGCCCTTATTTGCGGGGGGATACGCAGTATTTT

v_gene: TRBV2
j_gene: TRBJ1-4
d_gene: -
abundance: -
CDR3aa: CASRRSPNEKLFF
CDR3nt: TGTGCCAGCCGGAGGAGTCCTAATGAAAAACTGTTTTTT

v_gene: TRBV7-2
j_gene: TRBJ2-3
d_gene: -
abundance: few
CDR3aa: CASSSDYLSTDTQYF
CDR3nt: TGTGCCAGCAGCTCGGACTACCTAAGCACAGATACGCAGTATTTT

v_gene: TRBV9
j_gene: TRBJ1-1
d_gene: -
abundance: -
CDR3aa: CASSVARRTEAFF
CDR3nt: TGTGCCAGCAGCGTAGCTAGGAGAACTGAAGCTTTCTTT

v_gene: TRBV7-9
j_gene: TRBJ2-7
d_gene: TRBD2
abundance: -
CDR3aa: CASSSGGSVYEQYF
CDR3nt: TGTGCCAGCTCCAGTGGCGGGAGTGTTTACGAGCAGTACTTC

v_gene: TRBV2
j_gene: TRBJ1-1
d_gene: -
abundance: -
CDR3aa: CASREFTEAFF
CDR3nt: TGTGCCAGCAGGGAGTTCACTGAAGCTTTCTTT

v_gene: TRBV7-2
j_gene: TRBJ2-1
d_gene: -
abundance: -
CDR3aa: CASSSDLSYNEQFF
CDR3nt: TGTGCCAGCAGCTCGGACTTATCCTACAATGAGCAGTTCTTC

v_gene: TRBV6-1
j_gene: TRBJ2-2
d_gene: -
abundance: few
CDR3aa: CASSVTSGGELFF
CDR3nt: TGTGCCAGCAGTGTAACTAGTGGTGGGGAGCTGTTTTTT

v_gene: TRBV10-1
j_gene: TRBJ1-5
d_gene: -
abundance: -
CDR3aa: CASSERGYQPQHF
CDR3nt: TGCGCCAGCAGTGAAAGGGGGTATCAGCCCCAGCATTTT

v_gene: TRBV28
j_gene: TRBJ1-1
d_gene: -
abundance: many
CDR3aa: CASTLGSEAFF
CDR3nt: TGTGCCAGCACCTTGGGATCTGAAGCTTTCTTT